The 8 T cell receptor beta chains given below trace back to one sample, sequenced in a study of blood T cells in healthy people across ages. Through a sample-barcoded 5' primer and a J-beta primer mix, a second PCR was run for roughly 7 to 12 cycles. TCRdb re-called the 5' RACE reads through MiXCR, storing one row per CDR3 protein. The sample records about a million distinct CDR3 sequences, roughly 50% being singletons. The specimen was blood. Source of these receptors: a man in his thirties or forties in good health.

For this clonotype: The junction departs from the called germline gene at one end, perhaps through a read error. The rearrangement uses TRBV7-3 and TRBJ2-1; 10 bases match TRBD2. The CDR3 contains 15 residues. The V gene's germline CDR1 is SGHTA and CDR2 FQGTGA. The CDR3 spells CASSSAGGSYKEQFF. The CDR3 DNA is TGTGCCAGCAGCTCAGCGGGGGGGTCCTACAAGGAGCAGTTCTTC.

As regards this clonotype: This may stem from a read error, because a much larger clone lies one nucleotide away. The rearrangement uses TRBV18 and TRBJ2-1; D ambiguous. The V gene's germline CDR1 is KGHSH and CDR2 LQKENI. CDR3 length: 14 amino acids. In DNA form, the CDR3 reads TGTGTCAGCTCACCCGACCGAAACTACAATGAGCAGTTCTTC. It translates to CVSSPDRNYNEQFF.

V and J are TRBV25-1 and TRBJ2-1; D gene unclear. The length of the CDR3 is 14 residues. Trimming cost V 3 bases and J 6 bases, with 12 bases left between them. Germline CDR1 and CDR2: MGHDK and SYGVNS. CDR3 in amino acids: CASSDQGKVNEQFF. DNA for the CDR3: TGTGCCAGCAGTGACCAAGGGAAGGTCAATGAGCAGTTCTTC.

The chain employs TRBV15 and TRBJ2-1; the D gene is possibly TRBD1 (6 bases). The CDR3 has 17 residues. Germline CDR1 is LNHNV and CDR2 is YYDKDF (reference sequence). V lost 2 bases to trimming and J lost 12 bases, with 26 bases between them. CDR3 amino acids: CATSRPQGTTSPVRQFF. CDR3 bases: TGTGCCACCAGCAGACCACAGGGAACGACAAGTCCAGTTCGGCAGTTCTTC.

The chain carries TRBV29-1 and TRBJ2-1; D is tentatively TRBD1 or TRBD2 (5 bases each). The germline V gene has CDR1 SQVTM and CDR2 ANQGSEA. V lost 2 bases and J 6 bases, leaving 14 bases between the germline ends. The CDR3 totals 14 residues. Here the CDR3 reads CSVERGLGRNEQFF. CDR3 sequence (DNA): TGCAGCGTTGAACGGGGCTTAGGCCGCAATGAGCAGTTCTTC.

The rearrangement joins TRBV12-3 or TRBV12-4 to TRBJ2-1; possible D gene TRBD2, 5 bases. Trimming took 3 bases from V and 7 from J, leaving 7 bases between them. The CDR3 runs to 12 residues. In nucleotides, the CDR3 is TGTGCCAGCAGTTTTAGCGTTAATGAGCAGTTCTTC. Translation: CASSFSVNEQFF.

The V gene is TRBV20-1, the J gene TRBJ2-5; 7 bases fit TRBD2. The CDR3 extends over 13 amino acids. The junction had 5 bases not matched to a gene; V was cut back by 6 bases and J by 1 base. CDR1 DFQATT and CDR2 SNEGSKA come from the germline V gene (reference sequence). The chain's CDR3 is CSAIRLAQETQYF. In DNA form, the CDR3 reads TGCAGTGCCATCAGACTAGCCCAAGAGACCCAGTACTTC.

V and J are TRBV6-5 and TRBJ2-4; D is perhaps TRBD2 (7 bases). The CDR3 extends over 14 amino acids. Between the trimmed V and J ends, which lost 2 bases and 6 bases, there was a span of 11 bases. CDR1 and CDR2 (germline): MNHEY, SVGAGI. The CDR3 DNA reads TGTGCCAGCAGTTACAAGGGGGGGCTAAACATTCAGTACTTC. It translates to CASSYKGGLNIQYF.